This entry lists 10 T cell receptor beta chains sequenced from one sample in a study of CD8 T cells in ankylosing spondylitis (dated by TCRdb to about 2017). Libraries were made using 5' RACE. Sequencing was performed on an Illumina HiSeq 2500. TCRdb applied fastp at Q25 and MiXCR to the public reads, then kept only in-frame beta chains. Each CDR3 protein gets just one entry, which takes the most common genes and DNA from the rows behind it. The sample profile shows a few hundred thousand distinct CDR3 sequences; about 11% of them were found once. Roughly 6.8% of the sample rests with the top ten. The specimen sequenced was blood, either unsorted or a sorted T cell fraction (not recorded which). These receptor sequences come from a male donor with ankylosing spondylitis or in good health (not recorded which).

This clonotype appeared many times. The chain recombines TRBV7-6 with TRBJ2-1, with D perhaps assigned TRBD1 or TRBD2 (6 bases each). The ends were cut back, 10 bases at V and 4 bases at J, with 11 bases in the middle. The germline CDR1 and CDR2 sequences are SGHVS and FNYEAQ. The CDR3 consists of 12 residues. The CDR3 sequence is CATGGGYNEQFF. DNA for the CDR3: TGTGCCACAGGAGGGGGATACAATGAGCAGTTCTTC.

In its sample, this clonotype was seen a few times. The rearrangement joins TRBV4-2 to TRBJ1-2; D is uncertain. The CDR3 sequence is 14 residues long. The V end was cut by 2 bases, the J end by 7 bases, with 14 bases between. From germline, CDR1 is LGHNA and CDR2 YNFKEQ. CDR3 DNA: TGTGCCAGCAGCCAAAGGGATATGGGTGGTGGCTACACCTTC. It yields the protein CASSQRDMGGGYTF.

This clonotype was observed many times. The chain carries TRBV9 and TRBJ2-3; 11 bases map to TRBD2. With 1 base clipped from V and 1 base from J, the junction kept 2 bases outside the gene matches. The CDR3 has 16 residues. Germline-derived CDR1 and CDR2 are SGDLS and YYNGEE. The CDR3 sequence: CASSVFSGGGTDTQYF. The CDR3 DNA reads TGTGCCAGCAGCGTATTTAGCGGGGGGGGCACAGATACGCAGTATTTT.

This clonotype was recorded many times. In DNA, the CDR3 is TGTGCCAGCAGTTCCCTCGGAAACTCCTACGAGCAGTACTTC. This sequence encodes CASSSLGNSYEQYF. This chain links TRBV27 with TRBJ2-7, with D hard to call. Trimming removed 4 bases at V and 0 bases at J, with 10 bases between. The CDR3 consists of 14 residues. Germline V gene lookup returns CDR1 MNHEY and CDR2 SMNVEV (reference sequence).

This clonotype was seen ten or more times. V and J are TRBV5-1 and TRBJ2-2; TRBD2 matches 13 bases. J lost 2 bases, V lost 3 bases, and 4 bases had no gene match. The CDR3 totals 17 residues. From germline, CDR1 is SGHRS and CDR2 YFSETQ. DNA for the CDR3: TGCGCCAGCAGCTACGGGACTAGCGGGACCAACACCGGGGAGCTGTTTTTT. Translation gives CASSYGTSGTNTGELFF. Using reference TRBV5-1 and TRBJ2-2 for the parts outside the CDR3, the full variable domain is KAGVTQTPRYLIKTRGQQVTLSCSPISGHRSVSWYQQTPGQGLQFLFEYFSETQRNKGNFPGRFSGRQFSNSRSEMNVSTLELGDSALYLCASSYGTSGTNTGELFFGEGSRLTVL.

This chain connects TRBV3-1 to TRBJ2-7, with 9 bases lining up with TRBD1. V lost 5 bases to trimming and J lost 6 bases; unmatched junction nucleotides: 11. This CDR3 spans 15 amino acids. The germline V gene has CDR1 LGHDT and CDR2 YNNKEL (reference sequence). In nucleotides, the CDR3 is TGTGCCAGCAGCGACCGGGACAGGGCTTTCTCCGAGCAGTACTTC. Translating gives CASSDRDRAFSEQYF.

This clonotype has ten or more counts. The rearrangement joins TRBV28 to TRBJ1-1, with 8 positions matching TRBD1. The CDR3 consists of 18 residues. Germline loops: CDR1 MDHEN, CDR2 SYDVKM. V trimming: 8 bases; J trimming: 0 bases; junction bases outside the gene matches: 17. The CDR3 sequence: CASSEVPGTGVMNTEAFF. The CDR3 DNA reads as TGTGCCAGCTCAGAAGTCCCCGGGACAGGAGTCATGAACACTGAAGCTTTCTTT.

At least ten counts were recorded for this clonotype. V usage is TRBV20-1 and J usage is TRBJ2-2, with 10 bases aligning to TRBD2. Looked up from germline, CDR1 is DFQATT and CDR2 is SNEGSKA (reference sequence). V shed 3 bases and J 3 bases; nucleotides not matched to a gene: 10. This CDR3 spans 17 amino acids. CDR3 bases: TGCAGTGCTAGTAAGGCTAGCGGGGGCAGCTACACCGGGGAGCTGTTTTTT. It specifies CSASKASGGSYTGELFF.

This clonotype came up many times. The chain recombines TRBV5-1 with TRBJ1-1; a possible D gene is TRBD1 (6 bases). Germline assignment: CDR1 SGHRS and CDR2 YFSETQ. The germline V and J ends were trimmed by 0 bases and 2 bases, with 14 bases remaining between them. The CDR3 is 16 amino acids. CDR3 sequence: CASSLAGVGFNTEAFF. In DNA form, the CDR3 reads TGCGCCAGCAGCTTGGCAGGGGTGGGTTTCAACACTGAAGCTTTCTTT.

Only a few counts were recorded for this clonotype. This chain connects TRBV29-1 to TRBJ2-5; D assignment may be TRBD1 or TRBD2 (5 bases each). Trimming removed 6 bases at V and 5 bases at J, with 13 bases between. This CDR3 spans 12 amino acids. Germline V lookup: CDR1 SQVTM, CDR2 ANQGSEA. As DNA, the CDR3 is TGCAGCGTCGCCCGGGGCGGGGAGACCCAGTACTTC. It is translated as CSVARGGETQYF.